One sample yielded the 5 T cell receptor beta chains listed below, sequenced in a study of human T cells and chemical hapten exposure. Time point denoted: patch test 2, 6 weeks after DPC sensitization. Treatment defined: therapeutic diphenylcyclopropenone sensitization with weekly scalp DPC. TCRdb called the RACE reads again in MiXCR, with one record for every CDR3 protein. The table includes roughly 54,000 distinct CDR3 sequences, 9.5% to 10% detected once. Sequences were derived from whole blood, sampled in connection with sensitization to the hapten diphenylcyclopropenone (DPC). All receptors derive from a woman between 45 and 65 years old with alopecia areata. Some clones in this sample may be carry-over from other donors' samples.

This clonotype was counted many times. The CDR3, as DNA: TGCAGCGTTGAGGCAAGACATGCGGGGACTCGGGCTTTCTTT. Amino acid sequence: CSVEARHAGTRAFF. This chain links TRBV29-1 with TRBJ1-1, with D tentatively TRBD1 (5 bases). The V gene's germline CDR1 is SQVTM and CDR2 ANQGSEA. Trimming took 3 bases from V and 11 from J, leaving 22 bases between them. The CDR3 covers 14 residues.

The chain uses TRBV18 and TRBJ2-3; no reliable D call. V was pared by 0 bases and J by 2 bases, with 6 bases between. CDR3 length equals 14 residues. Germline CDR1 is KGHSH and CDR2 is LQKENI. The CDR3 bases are TGTGCCAGCTCACCACCCGTTATCACAGATACGCAGTATTTT. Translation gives CASSPPVITDTQYF.

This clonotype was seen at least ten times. CDR3 in DNA: TGCGCCAGCAGCTGGGGGACGGGGAACACTGAAGCTTTCTTT. Amino acid sequence: CASSWGTGNTEAFF. The chain links TRBV5-1 to TRBJ1-1, with a weak D call TRBD1 (5 bases). The V end was cut by 3 bases, the J end by 1 base, with 10 bases between. The CDR3 consists of 14 residues. The germline gives CDR1 SGHRS, CDR2 YFSETQ.

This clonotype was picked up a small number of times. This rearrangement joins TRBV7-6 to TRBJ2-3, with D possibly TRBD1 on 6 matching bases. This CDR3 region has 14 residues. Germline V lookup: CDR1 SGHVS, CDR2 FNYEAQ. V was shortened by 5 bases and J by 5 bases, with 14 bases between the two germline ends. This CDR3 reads CASSPDSGRDTQYF. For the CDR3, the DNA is TGTGCCAGCAGCCCGGACAGTGGGCGAGATACGCAGTATTTT.

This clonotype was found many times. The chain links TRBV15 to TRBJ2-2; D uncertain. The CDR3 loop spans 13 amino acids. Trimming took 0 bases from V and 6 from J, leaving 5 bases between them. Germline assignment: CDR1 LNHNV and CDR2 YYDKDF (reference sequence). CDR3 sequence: CATSRDIAGELFF. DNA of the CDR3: TGTGCCACCAGCAGAGATATCGCCGGGGAGCTGTTTTTT.